This TCR beta chain was identified during a study of HIV-infected children after antiretroviral therapy interruption. At the level of the study: Continuous-treatment children had median age approximately 8 years, interruption 9 to 10 years. In continuous treatment, analyzed samples were from weeks 0, 48 and 150.

Treatment denoted: PENTA 11 planned treatment interruption arm or continuous ART arm. The TCR library was built from RNA with a 3' RACE protocol and unique molecular identifiers. A single record per CDR3 protein comes from TCRdb applying MiXCR to the 3' RACE reads. The sample consists of 90,000 or so distinct CDR3 sequences, roughly 6.4% of them appearing once. The sequencing used CD45RA+ CD4+ T cells from PBMCs, pooled from several time points, collected from a donor given antiretroviral therapy, either interrupted or continuous. Subset meaning: naive CD4+ CD45RA+ CD45RO- T cells. This clonotype originated in a pool of human donors with HIV.

CDR3: CASSFGRGRSNQPQHF. The CDR3, as DNA: TGTGCCAGCAGTTTCGGTAGAGGGCGTAGCAATCAGCCCCAGCATTTT. This rearrangement joins TRBV12-3 or TRBV12-4 to TRBJ1-5; D unresolved. The CDR3 sequence is 16 residues long. Trimming removed 3 bases at V and 0 bases at J, with 12 bases between.